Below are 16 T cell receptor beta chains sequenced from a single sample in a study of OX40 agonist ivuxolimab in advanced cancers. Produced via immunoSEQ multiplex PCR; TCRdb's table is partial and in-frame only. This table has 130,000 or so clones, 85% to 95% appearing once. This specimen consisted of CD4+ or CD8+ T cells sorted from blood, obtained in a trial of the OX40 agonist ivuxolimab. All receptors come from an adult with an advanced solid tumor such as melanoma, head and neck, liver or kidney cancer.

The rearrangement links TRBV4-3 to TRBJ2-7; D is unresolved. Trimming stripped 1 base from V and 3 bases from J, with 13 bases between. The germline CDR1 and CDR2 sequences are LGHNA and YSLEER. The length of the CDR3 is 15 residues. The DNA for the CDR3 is TGCGCCAGCAGCCAAGTTGGAGCAACATTCTACGAGCAGTACTTC. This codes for CASSQVGATFYEQYF.

The CDR3 reads CATSRDPDSFYGYTF. The DNA for the CDR3 is TGTGCCACCAGCAGAGATCCCGACAGTTTCTATGGCTACACCTTC. The chain is built from TRBV15 and TRBJ1-2, with D possibly TRBD1 on 5 matching bases. Germline lookup yields CDR1 LNHNV and CDR2 YYDKDF (reference sequence). The length of the CDR3 is 15 residues. Trimming removed 0 bases from V and 4 bases from J, with 12 bases in between.

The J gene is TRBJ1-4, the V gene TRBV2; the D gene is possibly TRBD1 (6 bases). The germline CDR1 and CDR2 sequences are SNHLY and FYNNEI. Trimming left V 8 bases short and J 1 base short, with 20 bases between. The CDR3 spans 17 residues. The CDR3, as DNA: TGTGCCAGCGTGCCATGGAAGGGGGTCGTAACTAATGAAAAACTGTTTTTT. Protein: CASVPWKGVVTNEKLFF.

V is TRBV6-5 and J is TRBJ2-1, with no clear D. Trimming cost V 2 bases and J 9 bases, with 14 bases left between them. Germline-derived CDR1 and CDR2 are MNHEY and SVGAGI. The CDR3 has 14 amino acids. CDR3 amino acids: CASSYRGRGAEQFF. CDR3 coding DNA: TGTGCCAGCAGTTACCGTGGGCGCGGTGCTGAGCAGTTCTTC.

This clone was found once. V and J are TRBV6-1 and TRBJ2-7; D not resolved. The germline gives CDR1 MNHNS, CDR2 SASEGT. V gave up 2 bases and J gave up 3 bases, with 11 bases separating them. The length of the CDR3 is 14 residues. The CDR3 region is CASSERHTFYEQYF. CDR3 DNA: TGTGCCAGCAGTGAAAGGCACACATTCTACGAGCAGTACTTC.

The CDR3 DNA is TGTGCCAGCAGCTTCGGCAGGGCCTTCTCTGGGGCCAACGTCCTGACTTTC. Encoded protein: CASSFGRAFSGANVLTF. The chain recombines TRBV7-6 with TRBJ2-6, with a tentative D call TRBD1 (5 bases). Trimming shortened V by 3 bases and J by 0 bases, and 12 bases separated the two germline ends. The CDR3 length is 17 residues. Germline CDR1 is SGHVS and CDR2 is FNYEAQ.

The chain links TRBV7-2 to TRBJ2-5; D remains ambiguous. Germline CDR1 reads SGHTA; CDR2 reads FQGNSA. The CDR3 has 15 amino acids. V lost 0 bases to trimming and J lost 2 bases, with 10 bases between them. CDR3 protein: CASSLAPVGQETQYF. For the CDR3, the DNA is TGTGCCAGCAGCTTAGCGCCGGTCGGGCAAGAGACCCAGTACTTC.

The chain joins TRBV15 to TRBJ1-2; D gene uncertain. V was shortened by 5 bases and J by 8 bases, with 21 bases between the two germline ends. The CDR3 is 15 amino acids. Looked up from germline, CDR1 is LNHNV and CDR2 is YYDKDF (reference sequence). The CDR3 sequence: CATSPYPGSQGGYTF. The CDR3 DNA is TGTGCCACCAGCCCCTACCCCGGGTCCCAAGGGGGCTACACCTTC.

The CDR3, as DNA: TGTGCCAGCAGTTTCGCCCCAATCGGACTATATGGCTACACCTTC. This gives the protein CASSFAPIGLYGYTF. V and J are TRBV27 and TRBJ1-2, with unresolved D. Germline V CDR1 and CDR2: MNHEY, SMNVEV (reference sequence). CDR3 size: 15 residues. Trimming took 3 bases from V and 5 from J, leaving 16 bases between them.

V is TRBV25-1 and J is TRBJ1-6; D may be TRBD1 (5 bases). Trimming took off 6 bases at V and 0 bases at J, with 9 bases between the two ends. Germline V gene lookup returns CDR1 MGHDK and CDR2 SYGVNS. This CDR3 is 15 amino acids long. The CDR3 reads CASSRGRSYNSPLHF. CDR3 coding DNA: TGTGCCAGCAGCCGGGGCCGCTCCTATAATTCACCCCTCCACTTT.

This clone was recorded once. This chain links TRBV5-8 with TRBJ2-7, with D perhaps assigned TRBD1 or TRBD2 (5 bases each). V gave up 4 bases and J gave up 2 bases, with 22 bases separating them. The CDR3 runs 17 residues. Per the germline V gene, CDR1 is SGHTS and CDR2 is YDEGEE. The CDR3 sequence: CASSQEGHHGGPYEQYF. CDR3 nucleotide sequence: TGTGCCAGCAGCCAAGAGGGTCACCATGGGGGACCCTACGAGCAGTACTTC.

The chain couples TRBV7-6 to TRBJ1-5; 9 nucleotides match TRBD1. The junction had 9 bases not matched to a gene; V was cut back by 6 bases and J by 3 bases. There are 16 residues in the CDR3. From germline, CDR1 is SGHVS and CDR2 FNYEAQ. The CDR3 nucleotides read TGTGCCAGCAGTTATACCGGGACAGGGCTCAATCAGCCCCAGCATTTT. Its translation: CASSYTGTGLNQPQHF.

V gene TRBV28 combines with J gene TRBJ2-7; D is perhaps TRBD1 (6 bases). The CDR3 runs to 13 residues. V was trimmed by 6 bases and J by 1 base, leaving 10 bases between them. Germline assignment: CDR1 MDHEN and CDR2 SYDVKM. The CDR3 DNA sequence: TGTGCCAGCAGCGGACAGACTTCCTACGAGCAGTACTTC. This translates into CASSGQTSYEQYF. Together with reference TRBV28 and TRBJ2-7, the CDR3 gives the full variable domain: DVKVTQSSRYLVKRTGEKVFLECVQDMDHENMFWYRQDPGLGLRLIYFSYDVKMKEKGDIPEGYSVSREKKERFSLILESASTNQTSMYLCASSGQTSYEQYFGPGTRLTVT.

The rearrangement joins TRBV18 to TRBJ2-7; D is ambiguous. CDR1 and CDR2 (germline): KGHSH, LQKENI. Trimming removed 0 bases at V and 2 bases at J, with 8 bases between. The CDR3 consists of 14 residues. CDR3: CASSPPQRTYEQYF. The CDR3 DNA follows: TGTGCCAGCTCACCACCCCAGAGAACCTACGAGCAGTACTTC.

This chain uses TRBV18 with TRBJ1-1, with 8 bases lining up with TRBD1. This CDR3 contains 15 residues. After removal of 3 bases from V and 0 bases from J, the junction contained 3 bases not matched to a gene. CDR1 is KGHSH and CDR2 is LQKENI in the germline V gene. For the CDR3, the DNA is TGTGCCAGCTCACCGGGACAGGCTATGAACACTGAAGCTTTCTTT. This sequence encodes CASSPGQAMNTEAFF.

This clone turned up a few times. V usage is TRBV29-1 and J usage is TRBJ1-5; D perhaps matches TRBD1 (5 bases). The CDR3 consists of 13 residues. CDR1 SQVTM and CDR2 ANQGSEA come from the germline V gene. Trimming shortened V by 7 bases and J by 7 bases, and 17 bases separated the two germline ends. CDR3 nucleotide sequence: TGCAGCGCCGGGGAGGGGAATAAGCAGCCCCAGCATTTT. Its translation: CSAGEGNKQPQHF.